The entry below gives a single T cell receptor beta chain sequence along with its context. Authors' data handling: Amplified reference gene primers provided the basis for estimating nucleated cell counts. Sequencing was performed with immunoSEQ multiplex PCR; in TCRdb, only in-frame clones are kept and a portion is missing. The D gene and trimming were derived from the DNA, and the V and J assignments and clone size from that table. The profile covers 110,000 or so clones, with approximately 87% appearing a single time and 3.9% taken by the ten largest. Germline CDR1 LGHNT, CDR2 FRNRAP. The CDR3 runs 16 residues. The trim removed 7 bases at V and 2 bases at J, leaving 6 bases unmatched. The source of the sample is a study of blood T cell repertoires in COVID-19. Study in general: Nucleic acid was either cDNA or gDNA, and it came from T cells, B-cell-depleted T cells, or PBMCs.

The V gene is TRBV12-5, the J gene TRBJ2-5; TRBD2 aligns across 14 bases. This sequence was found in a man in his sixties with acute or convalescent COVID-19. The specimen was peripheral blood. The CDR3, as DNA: TGTGCTAGTGCCCTGGGGACTAGCGGGGGTCAAGAGACCCAGTACTTC. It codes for CASALGTSGGQETQYF.